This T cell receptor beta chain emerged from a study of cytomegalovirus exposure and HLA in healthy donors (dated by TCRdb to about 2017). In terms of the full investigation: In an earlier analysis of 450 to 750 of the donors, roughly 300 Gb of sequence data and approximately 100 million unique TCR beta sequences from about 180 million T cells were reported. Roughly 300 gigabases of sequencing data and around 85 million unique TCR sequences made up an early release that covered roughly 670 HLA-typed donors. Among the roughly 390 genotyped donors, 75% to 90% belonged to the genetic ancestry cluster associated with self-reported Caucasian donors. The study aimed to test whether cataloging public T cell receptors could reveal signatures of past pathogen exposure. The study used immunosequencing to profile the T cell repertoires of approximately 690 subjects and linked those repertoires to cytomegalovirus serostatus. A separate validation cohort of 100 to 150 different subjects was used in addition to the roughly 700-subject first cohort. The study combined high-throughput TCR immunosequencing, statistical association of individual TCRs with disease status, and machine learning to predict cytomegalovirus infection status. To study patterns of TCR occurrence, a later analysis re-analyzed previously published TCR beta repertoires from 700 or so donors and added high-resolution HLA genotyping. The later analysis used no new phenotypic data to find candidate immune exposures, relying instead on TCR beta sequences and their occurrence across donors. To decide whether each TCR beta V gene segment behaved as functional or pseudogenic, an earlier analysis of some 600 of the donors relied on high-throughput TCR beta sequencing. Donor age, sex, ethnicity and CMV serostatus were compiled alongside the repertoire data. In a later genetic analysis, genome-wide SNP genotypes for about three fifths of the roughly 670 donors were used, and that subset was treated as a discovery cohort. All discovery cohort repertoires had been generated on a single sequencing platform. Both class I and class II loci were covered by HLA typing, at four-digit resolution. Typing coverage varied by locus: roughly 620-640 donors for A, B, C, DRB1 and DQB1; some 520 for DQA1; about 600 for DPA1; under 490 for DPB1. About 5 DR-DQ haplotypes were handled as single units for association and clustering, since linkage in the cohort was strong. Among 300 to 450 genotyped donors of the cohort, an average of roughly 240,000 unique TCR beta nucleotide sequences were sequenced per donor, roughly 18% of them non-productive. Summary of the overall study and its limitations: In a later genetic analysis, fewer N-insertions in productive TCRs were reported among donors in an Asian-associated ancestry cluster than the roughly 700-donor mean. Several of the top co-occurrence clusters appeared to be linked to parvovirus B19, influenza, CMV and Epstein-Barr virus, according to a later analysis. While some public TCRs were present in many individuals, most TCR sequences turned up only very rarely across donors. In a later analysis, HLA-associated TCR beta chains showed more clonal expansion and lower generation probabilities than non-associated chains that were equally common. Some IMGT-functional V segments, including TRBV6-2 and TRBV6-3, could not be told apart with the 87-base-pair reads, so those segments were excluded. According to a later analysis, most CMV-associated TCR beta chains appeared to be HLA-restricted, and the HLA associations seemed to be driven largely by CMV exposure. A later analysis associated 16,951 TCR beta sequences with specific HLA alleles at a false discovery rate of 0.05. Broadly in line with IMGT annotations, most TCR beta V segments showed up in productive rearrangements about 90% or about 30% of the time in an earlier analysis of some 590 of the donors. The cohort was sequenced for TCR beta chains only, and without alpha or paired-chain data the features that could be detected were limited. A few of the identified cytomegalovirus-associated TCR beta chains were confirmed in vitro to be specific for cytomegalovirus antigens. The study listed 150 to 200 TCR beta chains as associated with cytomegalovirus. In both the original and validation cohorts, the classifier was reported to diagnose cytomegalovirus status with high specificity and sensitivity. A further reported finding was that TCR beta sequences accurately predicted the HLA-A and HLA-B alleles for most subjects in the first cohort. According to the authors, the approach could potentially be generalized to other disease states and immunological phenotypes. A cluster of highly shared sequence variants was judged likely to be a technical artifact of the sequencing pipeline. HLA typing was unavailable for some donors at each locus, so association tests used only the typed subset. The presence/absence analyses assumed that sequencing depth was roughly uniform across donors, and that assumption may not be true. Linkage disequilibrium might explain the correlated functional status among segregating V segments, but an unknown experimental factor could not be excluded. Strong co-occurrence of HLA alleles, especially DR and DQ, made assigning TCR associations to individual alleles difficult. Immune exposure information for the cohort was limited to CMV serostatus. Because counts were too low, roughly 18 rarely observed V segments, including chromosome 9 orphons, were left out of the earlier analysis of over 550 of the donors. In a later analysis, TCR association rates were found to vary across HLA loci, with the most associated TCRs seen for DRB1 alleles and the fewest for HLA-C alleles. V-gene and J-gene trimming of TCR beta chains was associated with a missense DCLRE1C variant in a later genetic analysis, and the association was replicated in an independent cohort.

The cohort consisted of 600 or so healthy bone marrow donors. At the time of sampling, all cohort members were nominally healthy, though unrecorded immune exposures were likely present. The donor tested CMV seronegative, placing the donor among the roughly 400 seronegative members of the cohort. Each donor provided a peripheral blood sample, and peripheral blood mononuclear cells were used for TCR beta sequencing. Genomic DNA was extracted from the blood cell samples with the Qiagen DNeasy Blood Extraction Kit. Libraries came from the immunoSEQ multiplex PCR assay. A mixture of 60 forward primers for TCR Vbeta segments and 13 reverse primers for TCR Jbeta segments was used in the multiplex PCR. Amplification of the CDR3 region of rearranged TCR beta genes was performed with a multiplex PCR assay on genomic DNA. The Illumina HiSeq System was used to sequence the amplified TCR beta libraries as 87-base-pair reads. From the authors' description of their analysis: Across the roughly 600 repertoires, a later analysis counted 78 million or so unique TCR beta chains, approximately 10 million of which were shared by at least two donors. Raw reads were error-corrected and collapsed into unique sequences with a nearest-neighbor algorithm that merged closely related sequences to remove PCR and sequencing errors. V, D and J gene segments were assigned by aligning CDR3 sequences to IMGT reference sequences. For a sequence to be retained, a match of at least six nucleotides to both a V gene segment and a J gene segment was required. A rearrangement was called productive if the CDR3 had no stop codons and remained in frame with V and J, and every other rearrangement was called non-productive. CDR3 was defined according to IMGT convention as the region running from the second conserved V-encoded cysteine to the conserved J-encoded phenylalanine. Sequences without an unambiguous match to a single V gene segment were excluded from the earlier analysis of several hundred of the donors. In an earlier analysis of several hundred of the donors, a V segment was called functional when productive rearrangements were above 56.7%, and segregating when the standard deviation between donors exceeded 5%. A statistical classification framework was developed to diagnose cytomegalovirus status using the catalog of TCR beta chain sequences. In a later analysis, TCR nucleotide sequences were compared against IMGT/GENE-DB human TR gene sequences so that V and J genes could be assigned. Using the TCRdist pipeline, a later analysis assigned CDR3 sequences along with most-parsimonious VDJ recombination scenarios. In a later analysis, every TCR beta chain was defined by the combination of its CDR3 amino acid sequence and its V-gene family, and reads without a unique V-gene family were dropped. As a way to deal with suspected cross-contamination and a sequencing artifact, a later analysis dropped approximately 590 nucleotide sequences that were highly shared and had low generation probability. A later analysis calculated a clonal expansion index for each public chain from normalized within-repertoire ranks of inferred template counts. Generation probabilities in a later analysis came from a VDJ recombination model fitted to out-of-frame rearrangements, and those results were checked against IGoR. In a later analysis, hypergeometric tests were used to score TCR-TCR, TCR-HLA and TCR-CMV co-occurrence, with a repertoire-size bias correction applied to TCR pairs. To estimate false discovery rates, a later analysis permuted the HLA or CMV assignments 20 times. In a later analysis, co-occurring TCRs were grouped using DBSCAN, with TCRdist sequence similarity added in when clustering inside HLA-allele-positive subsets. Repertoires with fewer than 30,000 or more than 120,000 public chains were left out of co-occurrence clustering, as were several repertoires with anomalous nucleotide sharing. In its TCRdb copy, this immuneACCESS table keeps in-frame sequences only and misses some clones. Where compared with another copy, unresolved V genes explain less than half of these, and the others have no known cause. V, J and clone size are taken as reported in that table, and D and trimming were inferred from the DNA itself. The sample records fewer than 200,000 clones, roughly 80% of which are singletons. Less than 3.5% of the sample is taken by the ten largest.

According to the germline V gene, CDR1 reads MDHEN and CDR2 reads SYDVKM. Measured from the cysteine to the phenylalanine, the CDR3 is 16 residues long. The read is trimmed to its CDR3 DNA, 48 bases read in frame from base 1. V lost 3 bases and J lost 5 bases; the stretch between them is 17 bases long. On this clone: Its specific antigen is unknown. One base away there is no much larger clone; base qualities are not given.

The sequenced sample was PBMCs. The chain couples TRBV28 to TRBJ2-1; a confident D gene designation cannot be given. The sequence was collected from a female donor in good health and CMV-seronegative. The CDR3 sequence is CASSFYFRVQNNEQFF. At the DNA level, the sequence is TGTGCCAGCAGTTTCTATTTTCGTGTCCAAAACAATGAGCAGTTCTTC.